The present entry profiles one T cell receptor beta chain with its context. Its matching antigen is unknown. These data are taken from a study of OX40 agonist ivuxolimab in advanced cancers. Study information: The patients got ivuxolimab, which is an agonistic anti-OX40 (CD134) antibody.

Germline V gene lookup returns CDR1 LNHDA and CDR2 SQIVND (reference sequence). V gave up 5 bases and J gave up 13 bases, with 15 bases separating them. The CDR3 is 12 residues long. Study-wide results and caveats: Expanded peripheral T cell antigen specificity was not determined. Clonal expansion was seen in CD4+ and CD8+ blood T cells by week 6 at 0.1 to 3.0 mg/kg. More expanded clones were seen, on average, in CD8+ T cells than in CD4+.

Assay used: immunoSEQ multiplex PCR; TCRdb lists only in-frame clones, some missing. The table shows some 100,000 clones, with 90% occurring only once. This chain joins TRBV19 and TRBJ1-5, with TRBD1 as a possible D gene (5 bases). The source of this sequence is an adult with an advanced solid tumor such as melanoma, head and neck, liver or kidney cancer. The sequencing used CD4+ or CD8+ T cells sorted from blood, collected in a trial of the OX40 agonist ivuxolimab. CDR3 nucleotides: TGTGCCAGTAGTCCAGGATTTGGGGCACAGCATTTT. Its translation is CASSPGFGAQHF. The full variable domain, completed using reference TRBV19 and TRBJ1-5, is DGGITQSPKYLFRKEGQNVTLSCEQNLNHDAMYWYRQDPGQGLRLIYYSQIVNDFQKGDIAEGYSVSREKKESFPLTVTSAQKNPTAFYLCASSPGFGAQHFGDGTRLSIL.